The rows below give T cell receptor beta chains drawn from one sample of a study of monozygotic twins with inflammatory bowel disease. TCRdb re-called the 5' RACE reads and catalogs CDR3 proteins one per entry, DNA excluded. The sample's table shows 150,000 or so distinct CDR3 sequences. The specimen was blood. The receptors were sampled from a human donor with ulcerative colitis or Crohn's disease, or a healthy co-twin of an affected twin (not recorded which). CDR3s include the opening cysteine and the closing phenylalanine or tryptophan.

V,J,CDR3
TRBV5-5,TRBJ1-1,CASSLAWVSRNTEAFF
TRBV20-1,TRBJ1-2,CSAIGALGTKDYGYTF
TRBV11-1,TRBJ1-1,CASSLAGAMNTEAFF
TRBV12-3/TRBV12-4,TRBJ2-7,CASSKISGSSYEQYF
TRBV7-2,TRBJ1-5,CASSLGRGNQPQHF
TRBV20-1,TRBJ1-4,CSAPRTGNEKLFF
TRBV7-8,TRBJ2-1,CASSPARTGGGYNEQFF
TRBV7-2,TRBJ2-4,CASSLSLAKNIQYF
TRBV20-1,TRBJ2-1,CSAEPGTSGRDNEQFF
TRBV5-1,TRBJ2-1,CASSPGLAGEIYNEQFF
TRBV28,TRBJ2-2,CASSPPGTAPGELFF
TRBV5-1,TRBJ2-7,CASSPDGREQYF
TRBV7-2,TRBJ2-2,CASSPGQGRNGELFF
TRBV2,TRBJ2-3,CASRGGPEGQDTQYF